One sample yielded the 26 T cell receptor beta chains listed below, sequenced in a study of blood T cell repertoires in COVID-19. Assay: immunoSEQ multiplex PCR; the TCRdb copy retains only in-frame clones and omits some. The sample includes under 150,000 clones, just over 75% of them seen just once. Sequenced material: peripheral blood. These receptors came from a human donor in a cohort sampled during active COVID-19.

The chain uses TRBV2 and TRBJ2-3; 14 bases line up with TRBD2. Trimming at V came to 2 bases and at J to 5 bases, leaving 12 bases not matched to a gene. The CDR3 has 19 residues. Per germline, CDR1 SNHLY and CDR2 FYNNEI. This chain's CDR3 is CASSEYGPGTSGGEDTQYF. The CDR3 DNA reads as TGTGCCAGCAGTGAATATGGTCCCGGGACTAGCGGGGGCGAAGATACGCAGTATTTT.

The chain combines TRBV21-1 with TRBJ2-7; no DNA check was done on the table's D call, TRBD1. TRBV21-1 is tagged as a pseudogene. CDR3 size: 15 residues. DNA for the CDR3: TGTGCCAGCAGCAAAGGGACAGGGGTCTCCTACGAGCAGTACTTC. Protein product: CASSKGTGVSYEQYF.

V gene TRBV11-2 combines with J gene TRBJ2-2; TRBD1 might be the D (6 bases). Germline CDR1 reads SGHAT; CDR2 reads FQNNGV. Trimming shortened V by 3 bases and J by 2 bases, and 10 bases separated the two germline ends. CDR3 length: 15 amino acids. The CDR3 protein is CASSLGHGNTGELFF. The CDR3 DNA reads as TGTGCCAGCAGCTTGGGACACGGAAACACCGGGGAGCTGTTTTTT. The full variable domain, its missing parts supplied by reference TRBV11-2 and TRBJ2-2, is EAGVAQSPRYKIIEKRQSVAFWCNPISGHATLYWYQQILGQGPKLLIQFQNNGVVDDSQLPKDRFSAERLKGVDSTLKIQPAKLEDSAVYLCASSLGHGNTGELFFGEGSRLTVL.

The chain is built from TRBV12-3 or TRBV12-4 and TRBJ1-2; no firm D call. There are 12 residues in the CDR3. Deletions cut 2 bases from V and 9 bases from J, with 10 bases between. In nucleotides, the CDR3 is TGTGCCAGCAGTTTATACCAGGTCAGCTACACCTTC. This encodes CASSLYQVSYTF.

This clone has ten or more counts. The V gene is TRBV28, the J gene TRBJ1-2; D not resolved. V was clipped by 3 bases and J by 7 bases, with 12 bases between them. The CDR3 runs 13 residues. Germline values: CDR1 MDHEN, CDR2 SYDVKM. Here the CDR3 reads CASSFLQARGYTF. CDR3 DNA: TGTGCCAGCAGTTTTTTGCAGGCGCGTGGCTACACCTTC.

This sequence joins TRBV28 and TRBJ2-7, with D possibly matching TRBD1 (6 bases). The CDR3 consists of 15 residues. CDR1 is MDHEN, CDR2 SYDVKM, per germline. Trimming cost V 3 bases and J 1 base, with 13 bases left between them. CDR3: CASSFRDKVSYEQYF. DNA of the CDR3: TGTGCCAGCAGTTTCCGGGACAAGGTTTCCTACGAGCAGTACTTC.

The chain couples TRBV5-6 to TRBJ2-3; TRBD2 might be the D (6 bases). The V gene's germline CDR1 is SGHDT and CDR2 YYEEEE. Trimming took 0 bases from V and 0 from J, leaving 8 bases between them. The CDR3 has 15 residues. DNA of the CDR3: TGTGCCAGCAGCTTGGTTGGGGGGAGCACAGATACGCAGTATTTT. Translation gives CASSLVGGSTDTQYF.

The rearrangement uses TRBV6-5 and TRBJ1-2, with 7 positions matching TRBD1. Germline CDR1 MNHEY, CDR2 SVGAGI. V lost 8 bases and J lost 0; bases outside the gene matches: 9. The CDR3 runs to 15 residues. In DNA form, the CDR3 reads TGTGCCAGCCTAGACAGGGAACCCGCTAACTATGGCTACACCTTC. It specifies CASLDREPANYGYTF.

V is TRBV15 and J is TRBJ1-1; 9 positions match TRBD1. This CDR3 region has 14 residues. The germline CDR1 and CDR2 sequences are LNHNV and YYDKDF (reference sequence). The V segment lost 5 bases and the J segment 3 bases; nucleotides outside the gene matches: 4. CDR3 region: CATSPDRGDTEAFF. The DNA for the CDR3 is TGTGCCACCAGCCCAGACAGGGGGGACACTGAAGCTTTCTTT.

V and J are TRBV20-1 and TRBJ1-2; D is perhaps TRBD1 (6 bases). CDR3 size: 11 residues. Germline CDR1 is DFQATT and CDR2 is SNEGSKA (reference sequence). Trimming took off 4 bases at V and 8 bases at J, with 11 bases between the two ends. The CDR3 nucleotides read TGCAGTGCTACGGACAGCTTGGGCTACACCTTC. Translated, it gives CSATDSLGYTF.

This chain joins TRBV3-1 (or the pseudogene TRBV3-2) and TRBJ2-7; 11 nucleotides line up with TRBD1. Germline V CDR1 and CDR2: LGHDT, YNNKEL (reference sequence). V shed 2 bases and J 2 bases; nucleotides not matched to a gene: 2. The CDR3 is 15 residues long. The CDR3 sequence: CASSQQGQGAYEQYF. CDR3 nucleotides: TGTGCCAGCAGCCAACAGGGACAGGGGGCCTACGAGCAGTACTTC.

This clone was counted a single time. The rearrangement links TRBV7-8 to TRBJ1-1, with a possible D match to TRBD1 (5 bases). CDR1 SGHVS and CDR2 FQNEAQ come from the germline V gene. There are 15 residues in the CDR3. Trimming cost V 4 bases and J 1 base, with 13 bases left between them. The DNA of the CDR3 is TGTGCCAGCAGCTCAAGGGGAGGATGGAACACTGAAGCTTTCTTT. As protein: CASSSRGGWNTEAFF.

The CDR3 sequence is CASSLSQAGGTDTQYF. The CDR3, as DNA: TGTGCCAGCAGCTTATCCCAAGCGGGGGGGACAGATACGCAGTATTTT. The rearrangement links TRBV7-9 to TRBJ2-3; the match to TRBD2 covers 10 bases. This CDR3 spans 16 amino acids. Unmatched junction bases numbered 5, after V lost 2 bases and J lost 3 bases. Germline V gene sequence: CDR1 SEHNR, CDR2 FQNEAQ (reference sequence). The whole variable domain, filled in from reference TRBV7-9 and TRBJ2-3, reads DTGVSQNPRHKITKRGQNVTFRCDPISEHNRLYWYRQTLGQGPEFLTYFQNEAQLEKSRLLSDRFSAERPKGSFSTLEIQRTEQGDSAMYLCASSLSQAGGTDTQYFGPGTRLTVL.

The rearrangement uses TRBV15 and TRBJ1-5; 8 bases fit TRBD1. Germline CDR1 reads LNHNV; CDR2 reads YYDKDF (reference sequence). The CDR3 contains 15 residues. Losses at the gene ends were 2 bases for V and 7 bases for J; bases not matched to a gene: 7. This chain's CDR3 is CATSRQKDRAQPQHF. In DNA form, the CDR3 reads TGTGCCACCAGCAGACAAAAGGACAGGGCACAGCCCCAGCATTTT.

The rearrangement uses TRBV3-1 (or the pseudogene TRBV3-2) and TRBJ2-1; D not resolved. CDR3 size: 19 residues. The V and J ends lost 0 bases and 4 bases respectively, with 22 bases between them. CDR1 is LGHDT and CDR2 is YNNKEL in the germline V gene (reference sequence). This CDR3 is CASSQEGTIVLVTYNEQFF. The CDR3 DNA is TGTGCCAGCAGCCAAGAAGGAACGATCGTGCTAGTTACTTACAATGAGCAGTTCTTC.

The rearrangement links TRBV5-1 to TRBJ1-5; D remains unclear. V lost 0 bases and J lost 1, with 8 bases in between. The germline gives CDR1 SGHRS, CDR2 YFSETQ. The CDR3 loop spans 15 amino acids. For the CDR3, the DNA is TGCGCCAGCAGCTTGGGACACGAAAGCAATCAGCCCCAGCATTTT. Translation gives CASSLGHESNQPQHF.

This chain joins TRBV2 and TRBJ1-5; 11 bases fit TRBD1. This CDR3 spans 16 amino acids. CDR1 and CDR2 from the germline V gene are SNHLY and FYNNEI. After removal of 5 bases from V and 7 bases from J, the junction contained 10 bases not matched to a gene. The CDR3 here is CASSQDGQGAWQPQHF. The CDR3 nucleotides are TGTGCCAGCAGTCAAGACGGACAGGGGGCTTGGCAGCCCCAGCATTTT.

The rearrangement links TRBV5-1 to TRBJ1-4, with D uncertain. The V gene's germline CDR1 is SGHRS and CDR2 YFSETQ. Trimming cost V 0 bases and J 3 bases, with 12 bases left between them. The CDR3 loop spans 16 amino acids. The chain's CDR3 is CASSLGVDAANEKLFF. In DNA, the CDR3 is TGCGCCAGCAGCTTGGGGGTCGACGCGGCTAATGAAAAACTGTTTTTT.

V gene TRBV5-5 combines with J gene TRBJ1-2; weak D call: TRBD1 (6 bases). The CDR3 has 14 residues. CDR1 and CDR2 from the germline V gene are SGHKS and YYEKEE (reference sequence). The V end lost 4 bases, the J end lost 4 bases, and 14 bases lay between the germline ends. CDR3 sequence: CASSQMTGLYGYTF. The CDR3 DNA follows: TGTGCCAGCAGCCAGATGACAGGACTCTATGGCTACACCTTC.

The V and J genes are TRBV10-2 and TRBJ2-1; D is perhaps TRBD2 (5 bases). This CDR3 has 14 amino acids. Germline lookup yields CDR1 WSHSY and CDR2 SAAADI. Trimming stripped 5 bases from V and 5 bases from J, with 13 bases between. CDR3 DNA: TGCGCCAGCAGTTGGCGGACTTACGACAATGAGCAGTTCTTC. Translating gives CASSWRTYDNEQFF.

The J gene is TRBJ1-3, the V gene TRBV5-8, with 7 bases lining up with TRBD1. The CDR3 length is 15 residues. V lost 4 bases, J lost 0 bases, and 4 bases stayed unmatched. The V gene's germline CDR1 is SGHTS and CDR2 YDEGEE. The CDR3 reads CASSPGQTSGNTIYF. DNA for the CDR3: TGTGCCAGCAGCCCGGGACAGACCTCTGGAAACACCATATATTTT. Together with reference TRBV5-8 and TRBJ1-3, the CDR3 gives the full variable domain: EAGVTQSPTHLIKTRGQQATLRCSPISGHTSVYWYQQALGLGLQFLLWYDEGEERNRGNFPPRFSGRQFPNYSSELNVNALELEDSALYLCASSPGQTSGNTIYFGEGSWLTVV.

The genes are TRBV9 and TRBJ2-3; TRBD1 agrees at 7 bases. The CDR3 loop spans 15 amino acids. V was pared by 4 bases and J by 4 bases, with 9 bases of the junction left unmatched. CDR1 SGDLS and CDR2 YYNGEE come from the germline V gene. The CDR3 sequence is CASSTRDSFADTQYF. CDR3 sequence (DNA): TGTGCCAGCAGCACACGGGACAGCTTCGCAGATACGCAGTATTTT.

Comment on this clone: Other DNA sequences from this sample encode an identical CDR3 as well. The chain carries TRBV18 and TRBJ2-3; TRBD1 might be the D (6 bases). V gave up 3 bases and J gave up 0 bases, with 7 bases separating them. Germline-derived CDR1 and CDR2 are KGHSH and LQKENI. The CDR3 is 14 amino acids. The CDR3 nucleotides are TGTGCCAGCTCACCCACAGGGAGCACAGATACGCAGTATTTT. Amino acids: CASSPTGSTDTQYF.

The chain uses TRBV7-2 and TRBJ1-4; D not certain. V was cut by 2 bases and J by 2 bases, with 18 bases left in between. There are 18 residues in the CDR3. Germline CDR1 reads SGHTA; CDR2 reads FQGNSA. Here the CDR3 reads CASSLRWAPPGTNEKLFF. In nucleotides, the CDR3 is TGTGCCAGCAGCTTAAGGTGGGCACCCCCAGGCACTAATGAAAAACTGTTTTTT.

The chain links TRBV28 to TRBJ2-7; TRBD1 is a possible D gene (6 bases). CDR1 and CDR2 (germline): MDHEN, SYDVKM. This CDR3 spans 15 amino acids. Trimming left V 1 base short and J 2 bases short, with 12 bases between. CDR3 DNA sequence: TGTGCCAGCAGTTTATCAGGGGATCGGGCCTACGAGCAGTACTTC. Its translation is CASSLSGDRAYEQYF.

The chain employs TRBV27 and TRBJ2-7; a possible D gene is TRBD2 (5 bases). Germline assignment: CDR1 MNHEY and CDR2 SMNVEV (reference sequence). V was pared by 3 bases and J by 2 bases, with 11 bases between. CDR3 length equals 14 residues. The CDR3 DNA reads as TGTGCCAGCAGTTTCGAGGGATTTCCCTACGAGCAGTACTTC. Translated, it gives CASSFEGFPYEQYF.